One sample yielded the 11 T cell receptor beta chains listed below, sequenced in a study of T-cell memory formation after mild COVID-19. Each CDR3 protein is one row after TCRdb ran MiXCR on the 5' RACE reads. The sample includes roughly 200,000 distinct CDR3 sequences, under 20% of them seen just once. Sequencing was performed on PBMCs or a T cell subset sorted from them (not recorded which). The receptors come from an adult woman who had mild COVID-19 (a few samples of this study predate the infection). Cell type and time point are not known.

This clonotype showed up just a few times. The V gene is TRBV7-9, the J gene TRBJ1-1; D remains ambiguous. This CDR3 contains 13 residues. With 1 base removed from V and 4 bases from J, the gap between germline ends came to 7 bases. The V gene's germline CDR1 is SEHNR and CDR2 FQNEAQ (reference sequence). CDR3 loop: CASSLEGSTEAFF. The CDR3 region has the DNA TGTGCCAGCAGCTTAGAGGGTAGCACTGAAGCTTTCTTT.

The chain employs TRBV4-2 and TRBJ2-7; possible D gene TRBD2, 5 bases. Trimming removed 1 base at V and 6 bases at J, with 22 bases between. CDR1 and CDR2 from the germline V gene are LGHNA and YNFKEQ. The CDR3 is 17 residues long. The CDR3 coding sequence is TGTGCCAGCAGCCAAGGCCTGGGGTTCTCTTATCGGGGCGAGCAGTACTTC. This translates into CASSQGLGFSYRGEQYF.

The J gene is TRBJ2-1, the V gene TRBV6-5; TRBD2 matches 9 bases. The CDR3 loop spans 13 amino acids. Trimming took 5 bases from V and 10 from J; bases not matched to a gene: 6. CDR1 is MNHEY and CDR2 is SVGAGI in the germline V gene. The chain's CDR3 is CASSRPSGTEQFF. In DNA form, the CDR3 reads TGTGCCAGCAGTCGACCTAGCGGGACCGAGCAGTTCTTC.

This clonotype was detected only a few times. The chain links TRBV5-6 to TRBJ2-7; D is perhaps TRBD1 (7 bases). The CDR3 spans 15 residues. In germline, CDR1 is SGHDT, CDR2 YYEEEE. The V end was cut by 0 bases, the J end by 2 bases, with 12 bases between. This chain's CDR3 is CASSLGRGQTYEQYF. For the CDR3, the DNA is TGTGCCAGCAGCTTGGGGAGGGGGCAAACCTACGAGCAGTACTTC. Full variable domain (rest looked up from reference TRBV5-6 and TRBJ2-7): DAGVTQSPTHLIKTRGQQVTLRCSPKSGHDTVSWYQQALGQGPQFIFQYYEEEERQRGNFPDRFSGHQFPNYSSELNVNALLLGDSALYLCASSLGRGQTYEQYFGPGTRLTVT.

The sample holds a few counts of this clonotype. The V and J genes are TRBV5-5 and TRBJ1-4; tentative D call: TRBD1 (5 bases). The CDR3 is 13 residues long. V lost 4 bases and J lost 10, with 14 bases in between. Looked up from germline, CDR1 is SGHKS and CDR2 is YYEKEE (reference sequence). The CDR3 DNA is TGTGCCAGCAGCGGGGGTGTCCATAGAAAACTGTTTTTT. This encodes CASSGGVHRKLFF.

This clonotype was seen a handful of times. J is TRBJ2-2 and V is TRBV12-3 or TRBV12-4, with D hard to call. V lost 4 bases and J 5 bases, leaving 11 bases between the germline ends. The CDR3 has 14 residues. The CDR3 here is CASSSRVGTGELFF. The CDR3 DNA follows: TGTGCCAGCAGTTCTAGGGTTGGTACCGGGGAGCTGTTTTTT.

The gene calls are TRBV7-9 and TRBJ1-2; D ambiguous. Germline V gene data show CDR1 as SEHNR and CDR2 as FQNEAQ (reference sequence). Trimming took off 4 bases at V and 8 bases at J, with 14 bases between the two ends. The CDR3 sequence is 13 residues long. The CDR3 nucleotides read TGTGCCAGCAGCTCAGTATCGTTCGGGGGCTACACCTTC. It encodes CASSSVSFGGYTF.

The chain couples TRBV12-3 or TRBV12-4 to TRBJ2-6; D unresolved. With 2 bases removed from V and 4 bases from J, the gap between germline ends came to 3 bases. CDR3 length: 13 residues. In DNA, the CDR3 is TGTGCCAGCAGTTTAACCGGGGCCAACGTCCTGACTTTC. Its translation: CASSLTGANVLTF.

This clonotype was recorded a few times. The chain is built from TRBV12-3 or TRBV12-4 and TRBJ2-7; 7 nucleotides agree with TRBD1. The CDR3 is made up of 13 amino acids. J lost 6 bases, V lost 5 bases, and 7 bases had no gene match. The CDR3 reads CASSPGTVAEQYF. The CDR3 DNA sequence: TGTGCCAGCAGTCCCGGGACAGTCGCCGAGCAGTACTTC.

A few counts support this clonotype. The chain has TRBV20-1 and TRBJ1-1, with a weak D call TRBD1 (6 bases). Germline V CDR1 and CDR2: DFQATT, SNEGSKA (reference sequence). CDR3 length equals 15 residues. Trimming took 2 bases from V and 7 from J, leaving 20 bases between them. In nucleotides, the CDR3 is TGCAGTGCTAGAAACCCACCCTTTAAGGACAGTGAAGCTTTCTTT. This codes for CSARNPPFKDSEAFF.

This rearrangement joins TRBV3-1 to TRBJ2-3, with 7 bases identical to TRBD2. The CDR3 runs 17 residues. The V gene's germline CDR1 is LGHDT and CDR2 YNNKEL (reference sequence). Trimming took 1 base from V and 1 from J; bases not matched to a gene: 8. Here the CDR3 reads CASSQGRLAVRTDTQYF. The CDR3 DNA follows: TGTGCCAGCAGCCAAGGTCGTCTAGCGGTCCGCACAGATACGCAGTATTTT.